This entry lists 11 T cell receptor beta chains sequenced from one sample in a study of T cells after yellow fever vaccination. MiXCR, applied by TCRdb to the 5' RACE reads, yields one record per CDR3 protein. Here the sample spans about 580,000 distinct CDR3 sequences, approximately 16% being singletons. Sequences were derived from PBMCs, sampled about 5 days after the first yellow fever vaccination. These receptors were collected from a man between 18 and 29 years old who received the YFV17D yellow fever vaccine.

The chain links TRBV4-2 to TRBJ1-5; 8 nucleotides agree with TRBD1. V gave up 2 bases and J gave up 6 bases; unmatched junction bases: 3. Germline CDR1 is LGHNA and CDR2 is YNFKEQ. There are 14 residues in the CDR3. The CDR3 DNA reads as TGTGCCAGCAGCCAAATGGACAGGGCTCAGCCCCAGCATTTT. Translation: CASSQMDRAQPQHF.

This chain links TRBV20-1 with TRBJ2-5; tentatively, D is TRBD1 (6 bases). This CDR3 has 14 residues. CDR1 and CDR2 from the germline V gene are DFQATT and SNEGSKA (reference sequence). Between the trimmed V and J ends, which lost 0 bases and 7 bases, there was a span of 15 bases. DNA for the CDR3: TGCAGTGCTAGAGACACCAGGGGTAGGGGGACCCAGTACTTC. Translation: CSARDTRGRGTQYF.

The chain uses TRBV28 and TRBJ2-3; D might be TRBD1 or TRBD2, each matching 5 bases. This CDR3 is built from 15 residues. Germline-derived CDR1 and CDR2 are MDHEN and SYDVKM. V dropped 7 bases and J dropped 3 bases, with 17 bases sitting between them. CDR3 sequence reads: CASTRAGRVTDTQYF. The CDR3 nucleotides read TGTGCCAGCACCCGCGCGGGCAGGGTGACAGATACGCAGTATTTT.

This clonotype has a handful of counts. The chain employs TRBV5-5 and TRBJ2-1; no clear D. The CDR3 is made up of 15 amino acids. Per the germline V gene, CDR1 is SGHKS and CDR2 is YYEKEE (reference sequence). Trimming took 0 bases from V and 4 from J, leaving 11 bases between them. CDR3 residues: CASSLAPTSYNEQFF. CDR3 DNA sequence: TGTGCCAGCAGCTTGGCACCGACCTCTTACAATGAGCAGTTCTTC.

This clonotype was counted ten times or more. The junction and the germline gene differ at one end; a read error may be behind it. The gene calls are TRBV7-9 and TRBJ2-5; D remains unclear. Germline V lookup: CDR1 SEHNR, CDR2 FQNEAQ (reference sequence). This CDR3 region has 13 residues. CDR3 DNA: TGCGCCAGCAGCTTGGGGTCTGGGGAGACCCAGTACTTC. It is translated as CASSLGSGETQYF.

The rearrangement links TRBV20-1 to TRBJ1-4, with D unresolved. The CDR3 sequence is 14 residues long. V was trimmed by 6 bases and J by 8 bases, leaving 19 bases between them. Germline V gene lookup returns CDR1 DFQATT and CDR2 SNEGSKA (reference sequence). The CDR3 nucleotides are TGCAGTGCAAAGAATCGACAAACACGGGAAAAACTGTTTTTT. This codes for CSAKNRQTREKLFF.

The chain is built from TRBV29-1 and TRBJ1-1; D is uncertain. V lost 6 bases and J lost 0, with 14 bases in between. CDR1 and CDR2 (germline): SQVTM, ANQGSEA. This CDR3 is built from 14 residues. The CDR3 loop reads CSVVPVRMNTEAFF. The CDR3 nucleotides read TGCAGCGTGGTACCCGTCAGAATGAACACTGAAGCTTTCTTT.

The genes are TRBV6-5 and TRBJ2-1; no definite D call. This CDR3 contains 17 residues. Per the germline V gene, CDR1 is MNHEY and CDR2 is SVGAGI. V was cut by 0 bases and J by 0 bases, with 12 bases left in between. CDR3 loop: CASSYSGILSSYNEQFF. The CDR3 DNA sequence: TGTGCCAGCAGTTACTCGGGCATACTAAGCTCCTACAATGAGCAGTTCTTC.

V gene TRBV7-9 combines with J gene TRBJ2-3; D gene uncertain. Per germline, CDR1 SEHNR and CDR2 FQNEAQ (reference sequence). CDR3 length equals 14 residues. Trimming took 5 bases from V and 2 from J, leaving 11 bases between them. CDR3 residues: CASSQVRATDTQYF. The CDR3 nucleotides read TGTGCCAGCAGCCAAGTTCGGGCCACAGATACGCAGTATTTT.

The chain carries TRBV4-1 and TRBJ2-5; 12 bases fit TRBD2. The length of the CDR3 is 20 residues. The germline V gene has CDR1 MGHRA and CDR2 YSYEKL. V lost 0 bases to trimming and J lost 7 bases; unmatched junction nucleotides: 18. The CDR3 loop reads CASSQDPPTTSGGQGRTQYF. The CDR3 DNA is TGCGCCAGCAGCCAAGATCCCCCTACGACTAGCGGGGGCCAGGGAAGGACCCAGTACTTC.

This clonotype occurred a few times. This chain joins TRBV20-1 and TRBJ2-4, with D perhaps TRBD1 (6 bases). This CDR3 is built from 15 residues. V was shortened by 6 bases and J by 6 bases, with 21 bases between the two germline ends. Germline V gives CDR1 DFQATT, CDR2 SNEGSKA (reference sequence). CDR3 DNA sequence: TGCAGTGCCCCCCTCCCCGTGGGGGCAGGAAACATTCAGTACTTC. Translating gives CSAPLPVGAGNIQYF.